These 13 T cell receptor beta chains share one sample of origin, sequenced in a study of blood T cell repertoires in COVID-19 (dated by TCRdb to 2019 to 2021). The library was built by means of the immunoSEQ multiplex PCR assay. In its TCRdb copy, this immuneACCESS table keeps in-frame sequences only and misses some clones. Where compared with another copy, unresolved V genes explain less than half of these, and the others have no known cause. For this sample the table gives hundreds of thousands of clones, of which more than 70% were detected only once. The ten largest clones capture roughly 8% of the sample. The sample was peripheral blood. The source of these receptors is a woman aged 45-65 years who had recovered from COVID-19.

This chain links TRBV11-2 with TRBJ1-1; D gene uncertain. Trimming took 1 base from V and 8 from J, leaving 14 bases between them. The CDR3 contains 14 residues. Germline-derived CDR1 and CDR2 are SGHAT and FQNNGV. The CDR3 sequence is CASSLGYRHIEAFF. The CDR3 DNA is TGTGCCAGCAGCTTAGGATACAGACACATCGAAGCTTTCTTT.

Here the CDR3 DNA reads TGTGCCAGTAGTAGTCAACACCACACCGGGGAGCTGTTTTTT. Its protein is CASSSQHHTGELFF. The gene calls are TRBV19 and TRBJ2-2; no clear D gene. V lost 4 bases and J 3 bases, leaving 9 bases between the germline ends. The V gene's germline CDR1 is LNHDA and CDR2 SQIVND (reference sequence). This CDR3 has 14 amino acids.

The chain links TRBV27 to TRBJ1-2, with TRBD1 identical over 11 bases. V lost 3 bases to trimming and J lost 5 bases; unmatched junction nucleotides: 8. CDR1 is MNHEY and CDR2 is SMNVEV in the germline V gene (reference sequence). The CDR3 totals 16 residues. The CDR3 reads CASSFSGQGARYGYTF. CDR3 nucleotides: TGTGCCAGCAGTTTTTCCGGACAGGGGGCTAGGTATGGCTACACCTTC.

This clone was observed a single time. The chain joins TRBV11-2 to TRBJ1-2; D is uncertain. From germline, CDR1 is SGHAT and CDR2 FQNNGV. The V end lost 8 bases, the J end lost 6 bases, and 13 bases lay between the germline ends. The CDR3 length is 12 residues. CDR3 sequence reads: CASLGEFNGYTF. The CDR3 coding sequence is TGTGCCAGCCTCGGGGAGTTTAATGGCTACACCTTC. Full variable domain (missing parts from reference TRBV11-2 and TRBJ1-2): EAGVAQSPRYKIIEKRQSVAFWCNPISGHATLYWYQQILGQGPKLLIQFQNNGVVDDSQLPKDRFSAERLKGVDSTLKIQPAKLEDSAVYLCASLGEFNGYTFGSGTRLTVV.

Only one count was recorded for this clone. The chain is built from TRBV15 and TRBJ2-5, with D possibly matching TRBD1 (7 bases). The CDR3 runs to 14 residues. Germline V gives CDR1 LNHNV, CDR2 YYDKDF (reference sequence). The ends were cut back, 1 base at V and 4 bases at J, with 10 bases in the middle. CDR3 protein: CATSRAQGGETQYF. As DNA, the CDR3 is TGTGCCACCAGCAGAGCCCAGGGGGGAGAGACCCAGTACTTC.

CDR3 amino acids: CSVDSGQETQYF. The DNA for the CDR3 is TGCAGCGTTGATTCCGGCCAAGAGACCCAGTACTTC. The V gene is TRBV29-1, the J gene TRBJ2-5; no definite D call. The CDR3 length is 12 residues. The V end was cut by 3 bases, the J end by 1 base, with 6 bases between. Per germline, CDR1 SQVTM and CDR2 ANQGSEA.

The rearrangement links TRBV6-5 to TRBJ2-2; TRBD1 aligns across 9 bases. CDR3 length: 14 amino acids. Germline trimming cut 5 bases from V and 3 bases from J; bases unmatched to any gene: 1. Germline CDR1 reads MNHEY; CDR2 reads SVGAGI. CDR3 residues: CASSRTGDTGELFF. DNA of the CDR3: TGTGCCAGCAGTAGGACAGGGGACACCGGGGAGCTGTTTTTT.

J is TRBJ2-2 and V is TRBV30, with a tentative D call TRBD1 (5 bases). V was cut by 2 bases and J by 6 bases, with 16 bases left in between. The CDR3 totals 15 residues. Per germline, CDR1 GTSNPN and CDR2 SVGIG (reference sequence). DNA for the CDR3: TGTGCCTGGAGTAAAGCGCAGGGTAATGCCGGGGAGCTGTTTTTT. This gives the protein CAWSKAQGNAGELFF.

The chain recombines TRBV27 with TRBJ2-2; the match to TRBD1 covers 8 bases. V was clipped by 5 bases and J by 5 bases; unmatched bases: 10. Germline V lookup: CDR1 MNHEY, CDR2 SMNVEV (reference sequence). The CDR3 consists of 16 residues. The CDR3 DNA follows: TGTGCCAGCAGTCTCGACAGGGGTGGATTAACCGGGGAGCTGTTTTTT. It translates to CASSLDRGGLTGELFF.

The CDR3 sequence: CASSLSLAERGYTF. DNA of the CDR3: TGTGCCAGCAGCTTGTCACTGGCGGAGAGGGGCTACACCTTC. This rearrangement joins TRBV5-5 to TRBJ1-2; D remains ambiguous. Germline V lookup: CDR1 SGHKS, CDR2 YYEKEE (reference sequence). The CDR3 sequence is 14 residues long. Trimming pared 1 base from V and 8 bases from J, leaving 15 bases between.

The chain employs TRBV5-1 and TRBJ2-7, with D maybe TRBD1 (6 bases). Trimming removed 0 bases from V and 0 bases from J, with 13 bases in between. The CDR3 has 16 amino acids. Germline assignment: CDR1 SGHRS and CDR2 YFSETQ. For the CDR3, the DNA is TGCGCCAGCAGCTTGGGGACAGTGGACAACTCCTACGAGCAGTACTTC. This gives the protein CASSLGTVDNSYEQYF.

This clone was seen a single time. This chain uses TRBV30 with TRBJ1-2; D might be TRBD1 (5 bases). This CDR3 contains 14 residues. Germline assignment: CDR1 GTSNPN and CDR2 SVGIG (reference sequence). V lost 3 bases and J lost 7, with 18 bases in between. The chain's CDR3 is CAWRGRTPEGGYTF. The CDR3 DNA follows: TGTGCCTGGAGGGGGCGGACCCCCGAAGGTGGCTACACCTTC.

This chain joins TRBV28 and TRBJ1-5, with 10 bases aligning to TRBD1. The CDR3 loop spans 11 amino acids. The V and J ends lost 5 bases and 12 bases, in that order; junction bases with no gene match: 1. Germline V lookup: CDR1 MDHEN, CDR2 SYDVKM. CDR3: CASSRTGGQHF. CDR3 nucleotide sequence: TGTGCCAGCAGTCGGACAGGGGGCCAGCATTTT.